The 27 T cell receptor beta chains below all came from one sample that was sequenced in a study of cytomegalovirus exposure and HLA in healthy donors. PCR involved 60 Vbeta and 13 Jbeta primers. Assay used: immunoSEQ multiplex PCR; TCRdb lists only in-frame clones, some missing. The table lists 120,000 to 150,000 clones, just over 70% of them singletons. The sequenced sample was PBMCs. These receptors originate from a woman between 25 and 40 years old in good health and CMV-seronegative.

The chain is built from TRBV28 and TRBJ1-1; TRBD1 is a possible D gene (5 bases). Germline V gene data show CDR1 as MDHEN and CDR2 as SYDVKM. Trimming removed 10 bases at V and 1 base at J, with 13 bases between. The CDR3 loop spans 13 amino acids. CDR3 bases: TGTGCCACCAGAACAGGCGCGAACACTGAAGCTTTCTTT. It yields the protein CATRTGANTEAFF. The variable domain in full, completed from reference TRBV28 and TRBJ1-1, reads DVKVTQSSRYLVKRTGEKVFLECVQDMDHENMFWYRQDPGLGLRLIYFSYDVKMKEKGDIPEGYSVSREKKERFSLILESASTNQTSMYLCATRTGANTEAFFGQGTRLTVV.

The chain is built from TRBV2 and TRBJ1-1, with D perhaps matching TRBD1 (6 bases). V was trimmed by 4 bases and J by 6 bases, leaving 12 bases between them. Per the germline V gene, CDR1 is SNHLY and CDR2 is FYNNEI. The CDR3 totals 13 residues. CDR3 DNA: TGTGCCAGCAGTGGACGGGGGGGCGCTGAAGCTTTCTTT. Translation: CASSGRGGAEAFF.

For the CDR3, the DNA is TGTGCCAGCAGTTGGGACAGGGGGTTTAGCTACACCTTC. It is translated as CASSWDRGFSYTF. The V and J genes are TRBV28 and TRBJ1-2; the match to TRBD1 covers 11 bases. This CDR3 comprises 13 residues. The germline V gene has CDR1 MDHEN and CDR2 SYDVKM. V lost 4 bases, J lost 9 bases, and 4 bases stayed unmatched.

The chain combines TRBV18 with TRBJ1-1; the match to TRBD1 covers 9 bases. J lost 4 bases, V lost 4 bases, and 13 bases had no gene match. CDR3 size: 17 residues. The germline CDR1 and CDR2 sequences are KGHSH and LQKENI. CDR3 protein: CASSLQGARLGGTEAFF. The CDR3 DNA follows: TGTGCCAGCTCACTACAGGGGGCGCGACTCGGAGGCACTGAAGCTTTCTTT.

V gene TRBV28 combines with J gene TRBJ2-7; no definite D call. The CDR3 contains 11 residues. Per the germline V gene, CDR1 is MDHEN and CDR2 is SYDVKM. V lost 11 bases, J lost 3 bases, and 11 bases lay in between. The CDR3 DNA is TGTGCCGCAGAAAAGAACTACGAGCAGTACTTC. This encodes CAAEKNYEQYF.

As for this clone: Other DNA sequences of this sample code for an identical CDR3. V and J are TRBV5-4 and TRBJ1-6; maybe TRBD1 (5 bases). The CDR3 extends over 16 amino acids. Deletions cut 4 bases from V and 0 bases from J, with 11 bases between. Germline V gene sequence: CDR1 SGHNT, CDR2 YYREEE (reference sequence). CDR3 protein: CASSPGGSSYNSPLHF. CDR3 bases: TGTGCCAGCAGCCCGGGGGGGAGCTCCTATAATTCACCCCTCCACTTT.

This clone appeared a single time. This chain uses TRBV10-3 with TRBJ2-3; perhaps TRBD2 as D (5 bases). This CDR3 contains 17 residues. Germline loops: CDR1 ENHRY, CDR2 SYGVKD. The ends were cut back, 0 bases at V and 0 bases at J, with 13 bases in the middle. In DNA form, the CDR3 reads TGTGCCATCAGTGAGTCGTGGGGAGCTGCTAGCACAGATACGCAGTATTTT. Amino acids: CAISESWGAASTDTQYF.

The chain uses TRBV9 and TRBJ2-3; tentatively, D is TRBD1 (6 bases). The V gene's germline CDR1 is SGDLS and CDR2 YYNGEE. The CDR3 extends over 14 amino acids. Trimming pared 6 bases from V and 4 bases from J, leaving 15 bases between. Here the CDR3 reads CASNLQGWADTQYF. Here the CDR3 DNA reads TGTGCCAGCAACCTACAGGGTTGGGCAGATACGCAGTATTTT.

The genes are TRBV7-9 and TRBJ1-2; D is possibly TRBD1 (5 bases). The length of the CDR3 is 17 residues. Trimming left V 1 base short and J 4 bases short, with 19 bases between. Germline CDR1 SEHNR, CDR2 FQNEAQ (reference sequence). CDR3 loop: CASSLDGTPLMGYGYTF. The CDR3 DNA is TGTGCCAGCAGCTTAGATGGGACTCCATTGATGGGCTATGGCTACACCTTC.

The rearrangement uses TRBV19 and TRBJ2-2, with 10 bases fitting TRBD2. V lost 5 bases and J lost 4; bases outside the gene matches: 4. From germline, CDR1 is LNHDA and CDR2 SQIVND (reference sequence). The CDR3 consists of 15 residues. DNA of the CDR3: TGTGCCAGTAGTCTACTAGCGGGGACCACCGGGGAGCTGTTTTTT. It encodes CASSLLAGTTGELFF.

CDR3: CASSRDRGYSPLHF. For the CDR3, the DNA is TGTGCCAGCAGCCGTGATAGGGGGTATTCACCCCTCCACTTT. The genes are TRBV7-3 and TRBJ1-6; possible D gene TRBD1, 6 bases. V lost 5 bases to trimming and J lost 8 bases, with 13 bases between them. The CDR3 is 14 residues long. Per the germline V gene, CDR1 is SGHTA and CDR2 is FQGTGA.

The chain couples TRBV2 to TRBJ2-1; 7 bases are a match to TRBD2. Trimming removed 6 bases from V and 7 bases from J; junction bases left unmatched: 12. Germline CDR1 reads SNHLY; CDR2 reads FYNNEI. The CDR3 is 15 amino acids. DNA for the CDR3: TGTGCCAGCAGATGGGAGGGGACCTTTGGTAATGAGCAGTTCTTC. Translated: CASRWEGTFGNEQFF.

This clone was picked up one time. One junction end disagrees with the germline gene, perhaps due to a read error. This chain connects TRBV7-8 to TRBJ1-4, with D unclear. The CDR3 has 14 residues. Germline V gene data show CDR1 as SGHVS and CDR2 as FQNEAQ. Here the CDR3 DNA reads TGTGCCAACAGCTTAGGCGGGACTAATGAAAAACTGTTTTTT. Translated: CANSLGGTNEKLFF.

This chain connects TRBV4-2 to TRBJ1-3, with TRBD1 matching 9 bases. CDR3 length: 16 amino acids. Trimming cost V 2 bases and J 4 bases; bases outside gene matches: 6. From germline, CDR1 is LGHNA and CDR2 YNFKEQ. The DNA for the CDR3 is TGTGCCAGCAGCCAACGATGGACAGGGGACGGAAACACCATATATTTT. As protein: CASSQRWTGDGNTIYF.

The chain combines TRBV19 with TRBJ1-1; D gene uncertain. The CDR3 is 13 amino acids. Trimming cost V 4 bases and J 5 bases, with 11 bases left between them. Germline V lookup: CDR1 LNHDA, CDR2 SQIVND (reference sequence). The CDR3 loop reads CASSTRERTEAFF. The CDR3 nucleotides read TGTGCCAGTAGTACAAGGGAGAGGACTGAAGCTTTCTTT. Filled out from reference TRBV19 and TRBJ1-1, the complete variable domain reads DGGITQSPKYLFRKEGQNVTLSCEQNLNHDAMYWYRQDPGQGLRLIYYSQIVNDFQKGDIAEGYSVSREKKESFPLTVTSAQKNPTAFYLCASSTRERTEAFFGQGTRLTVV.

The gene calls are TRBV10-2 and TRBJ2-7, with 8 bases aligning to TRBD1. From germline, CDR1 is WSHSY and CDR2 SAAADI. The CDR3 extends over 18 amino acids. Unmatched junction bases numbered 17, after V lost 6 bases and J lost 1 base. The CDR3 is CASSPRPLGQVDSYEQYV. As DNA, the CDR3 is TGCGCCAGCAGCCCCAGGCCATTGGGACAGGTCGATTCCTACGAGCAGTACGTC.

The CDR3 reads CASSDWTTGSNQPQHF. The CDR3 bases are TGTGCCAGCAGTGATTGGACAACTGGGAGCAATCAGCCCCAGCATTTT. The rearrangement links TRBV6-1 to TRBJ1-5; TRBD1 is a possible D gene (5 bases). The CDR3 runs 16 residues. V was cut by 3 bases and J by 1 base, with 13 bases left in between. Looked up from germline, CDR1 is MNHNS and CDR2 is SASEGT.

This clone was recorded once. The CDR3 protein is CASSSRDRASGNTIYF. The CDR3 DNA is TGTGCCAGCAGCTCCCGGGACAGGGCCTCTGGAAACACCATATATTTT. The J gene is TRBJ1-3, the V gene TRBV11-2; 9 bases are a match to TRBD1. V gave up 4 bases and J gave up 0 bases; unmatched junction bases: 4. This CDR3 is 16 amino acids long. Per germline, CDR1 SGHAT and CDR2 FQNNGV.

This clone has a handful of counts. J is TRBJ2-3 and V is TRBV21-1; the D call TRBD2 from the table was never checked on the DNA. TRBV21-1 is given as a pseudogene. The length of the CDR3 is 16 residues. CDR3 sequence (DNA): TGTGCCAGCAGCAAAGTTGACGGGGTAGGGACAGATACGCAGTATTTT. It yields the protein CASSKVDGVGTDTQYF.

The chain recombines TRBV19 with TRBJ1-5, with unresolved D. The CDR3 loop spans 16 amino acids. V was clipped by 0 bases and J by 2 bases, with 11 bases between them. Germline V lookup: CDR1 LNHDA, CDR2 SQIVND (reference sequence). The CDR3 region has the DNA TGTGCCAGTAGTATAGATCAGGCAAGGCGCAATCAGCCCCAGCATTTT. It encodes CASSIDQARRNQPQHF.

The V gene is TRBV18, the J gene TRBJ2-3; 11 bases agree with TRBD2. The V and J ends lost 3 bases and 2 bases, in that order; junction bases with no gene match: 16. The CDR3 covers 20 residues. Germline V gene lookup returns CDR1 KGHSH and CDR2 LQKENI. The CDR3 sequence: CASSPEKIAGGSLNTDTQYF. The CDR3, as DNA: TGTGCCAGCTCACCGGAAAAGATAGCGGGAGGGTCTCTTAACACAGATACGCAGTATTTT.

V and J are TRBV5-1 and TRBJ1-2, with D possibly being TRBD1 (6 bases). Trimming left V 3 bases short and J 7 bases short, with 25 bases between. CDR1 SGHRS and CDR2 YFSETQ come from the germline V gene. The CDR3 totals 17 residues. CDR3 nucleotide sequence: TGCGCCAGCAGCTCCCAAACGGGCAGGGGCCTCCTCGCTGGCTACACCTTC. Residues: CASSSQTGRGLLAGYTF.

This clone has just one count. The chain recombines TRBV7-8 with TRBJ2-7, with a tentative D call TRBD2 (5 bases). The CDR3 totals 14 residues. Trimming stripped 4 bases from V and 2 bases from J, with 12 bases between. Germline V CDR1 and CDR2: SGHVS, FQNEAQ. The CDR3 sequence: CASSSRVGAYEQYF. The CDR3 DNA is TGTGCCAGCAGCTCTCGAGTCGGGGCCTACGAGCAGTACTTC.

The rearrangement links TRBV7-9 to TRBJ1-5; D call uncertain. The V end lost 0 bases, the J end lost 10 bases, and 10 bases lay between the germline ends. The V gene's germline CDR1 is SEHNR and CDR2 FQNEAQ (reference sequence). This CDR3 spans 13 amino acids. The CDR3 DNA follows: TGTGCCAGCAGCTTAGCGCTAGGTTCTCCCCAGCATTTT. Protein sequence: CASSLALGSPQHF.

This clone was counted a single time. The chain uses TRBV6-5 and TRBJ1-6; TRBD1 is a possible D gene (6 bases). The germline V gene encodes CDR1 MNHEY and CDR2 SVGAGI. The CDR3 length is 14 residues. V was trimmed by 2 bases and J by 8 bases, leaving 10 bases between them. The CDR3 nucleotides are TGTGCCAGCAGTTACACAACAGGGTATTCACCCCTCCACTTT. This encodes CASSYTTGYSPLHF.

This clone was seen a few times. V is TRBV6-1 and J is TRBJ1-5; D not certain. CDR1 is MNHNS, CDR2 SASEGT, per germline. V was trimmed by 8 bases and J by 2 bases, leaving 10 bases between them. The CDR3 consists of 13 residues. CDR3 residues: CASLEVGNQPQHF. The DNA of the CDR3 is TGTGCCAGCCTCGAGGTGGGCAATCAGCCCCAGCATTTT.

This chain uses TRBV6-5 with TRBJ1-3; maybe TRBD1 (6 bases). The CDR3 is 15 residues long. CDR1 and CDR2 (germline): MNHEY, SVGAGI. V was clipped by 0 bases and J by 2 bases, with 8 bases between them. CDR3 protein: CASSYSGAAGNTIYF. The CDR3, as DNA: TGTGCCAGCAGTTACTCGGGGGCGGCTGGAAACACCATATATTTT.